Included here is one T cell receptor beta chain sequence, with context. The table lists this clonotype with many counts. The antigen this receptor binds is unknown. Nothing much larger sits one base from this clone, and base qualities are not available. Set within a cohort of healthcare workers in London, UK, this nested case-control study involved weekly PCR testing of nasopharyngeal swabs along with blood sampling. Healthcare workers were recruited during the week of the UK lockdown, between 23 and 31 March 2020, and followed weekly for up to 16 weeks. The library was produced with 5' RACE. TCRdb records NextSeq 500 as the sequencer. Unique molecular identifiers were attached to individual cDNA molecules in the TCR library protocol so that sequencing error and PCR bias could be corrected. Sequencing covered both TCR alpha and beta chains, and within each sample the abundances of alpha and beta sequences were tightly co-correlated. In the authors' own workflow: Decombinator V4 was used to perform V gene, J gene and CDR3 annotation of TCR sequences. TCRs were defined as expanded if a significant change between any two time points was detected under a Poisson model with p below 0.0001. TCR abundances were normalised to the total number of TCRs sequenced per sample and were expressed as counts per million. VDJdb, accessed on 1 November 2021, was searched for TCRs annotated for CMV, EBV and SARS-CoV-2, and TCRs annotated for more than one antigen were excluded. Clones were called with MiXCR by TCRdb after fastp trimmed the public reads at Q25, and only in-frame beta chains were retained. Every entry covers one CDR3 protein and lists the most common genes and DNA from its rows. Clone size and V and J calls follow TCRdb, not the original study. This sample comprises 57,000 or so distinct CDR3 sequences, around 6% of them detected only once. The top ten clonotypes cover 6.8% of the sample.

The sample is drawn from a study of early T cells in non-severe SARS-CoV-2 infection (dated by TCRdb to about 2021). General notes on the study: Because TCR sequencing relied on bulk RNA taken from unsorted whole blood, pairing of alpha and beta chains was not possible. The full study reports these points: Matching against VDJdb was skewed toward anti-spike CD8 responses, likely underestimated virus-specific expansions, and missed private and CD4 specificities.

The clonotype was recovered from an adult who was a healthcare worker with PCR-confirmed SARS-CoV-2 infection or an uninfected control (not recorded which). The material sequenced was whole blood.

The nucleotide sequence reads as follows: TGCGCCAGCAGCCAAGTCAGGCTCGGTCCCAATCAGCCCCAGCATTTT. This codes for CASSQVRLGPNQPQHF. The sequence is built from TRBV4-1 and TRBJ1-5; the D gene cannot be resolved reliably. From a lookup of the germline V gene, CDR1 and CDR2 are MGHRA and YSYEKL. The CDR3 measures 16 amino acids from cysteine to phenylalanine. The retained sequence is limited to the CDR3, 48 bases, with the frame set at the first base. V is reduced by 1 base and J by 3 bases, leaving a spacing of 13 bases between them.